Listed here are 23 T cell receptor beta chains from one sample, sequenced in a study of shared clonotypes between healthy human individuals. Using immunoSEQ multiplex PCR, the repertoire was profiled, and TCRdb retains in-frame clones only, with some absent. The sample carries some 2.1 million clones, roughly 94% recorded once. Specimen: naive CD4+ T cells sorted from blood. The subset is: CD45RA+ positively selected. The receptors come from a man in his late teens or twenties in good health.

V usage is TRBV10-3 and J usage is TRBJ1-5; 11 nucleotides align to TRBD1. The CDR3 consists of 15 residues. CDR1 and CDR2 (germline): ENHRY, SYGVKD. The junction had 5 bases not matched to a gene; V was cut back by 8 bases and J by 2 bases. The DNA of the CDR3 is TGTGCCATCCAGGGGGGACAGGGGGGCAATCAGCCCCAGCATTTT. Translating it yields CAIQGGQGGNQPQHF.

The chain uses TRBV10-3 and TRBJ2-7, with 10 bases identical to TRBD2. Germline loops: CDR1 ENHRY, CDR2 SYGVKD. The CDR3 is 15 amino acids. The J segment lost 2 bases and the V segment lost 4 bases, leaving 5 bases of the junction unmatched. The CDR3 is CAISVGLAEAYEQYF. DNA for the CDR3: TGTGCCATCAGTGTAGGACTAGCGGAGGCCTACGAGCAGTACTTC.

V is TRBV9 and J is TRBJ1-2; D is ambiguous. The length of the CDR3 is 15 residues. Trimming left V 2 bases short and J 2 bases short, with 13 bases between. The germline V gene has CDR1 SGDLS and CDR2 YYNGEE. CDR3 in amino acids: CASSVSVGLNYGYTF. The CDR3 nucleotides are TGTGCCAGCAGCGTCTCCGTAGGACTGAACTATGGCTACACCTTC.

Only one count was recorded for this clone. The chain is built from TRBV6-1 and TRBJ2-3; D uncertain. CDR1 MNHNS and CDR2 SASEGT come from the germline V gene. V lost 2 bases, J lost 4 bases, and 13 bases lay in between. CDR3 length equals 15 residues. The CDR3 sequence is CASSEKTAGADTQYF. CDR3 bases: TGTGCCAGCAGTGAAAAAACAGCTGGCGCAGATACGCAGTATTTT.

The chain combines TRBV11-2 with TRBJ2-7, with 9 bases that match TRBD1. The germline V gene has CDR1 SGHAT and CDR2 FQNNGV. CDR3 size: 14 residues. Losses at the gene ends were 2 bases for V and 6 bases for J; bases not matched to a gene: 5. The CDR3 sequence is CASSLKRQGGEQYF. The CDR3 region has the DNA TGTGCCAGCAGCTTAAAGAGACAGGGGGGCGAGCAGTACTTC.

The gene calls are TRBV11-2 and TRBJ2-1; TRBD2 matches 12 bases. Unmatched junction bases numbered 4, after V lost 5 bases and J lost 5 bases. Germline V lookup: CDR1 SGHAT, CDR2 FQNNGV. The CDR3 loop spans 15 amino acids. The CDR3 reads CASSPGLAGNNEQFF. CDR3 nucleotide sequence: TGTGCCAGCAGCCCCGGACTAGCGGGGAACAATGAGCAGTTCTTC.

This clone was recorded only once. The V gene is TRBV4-2, the J gene TRBJ2-3, with 7 bases identical to TRBD1. The CDR3 runs to 16 residues. The junction had 9 bases not matched to a gene; V was cut back by 4 bases and J by 2 bases. CDR1 LGHNA and CDR2 YNFKEQ come from the germline V gene. CDR3 nucleotide sequence: TGTGCCAGCAGCCGAGAGGGACAGACTTCCACAGATACGCAGTATTTT. Translating gives CASSREGQTSTDTQYF.

The chain links TRBV5-6 to TRBJ1-5; unclear D gene. Germline V CDR1 and CDR2: SGHDT, YYEEEE. Deletions cut 0 bases from V and 6 bases from J, with 13 bases between. The CDR3 is 15 amino acids. The CDR3 bases are TGTGCCAGCAGCTTGGCGAGTACGGCCGGTCAGCCCCAGCATTTT. Residues: CASSLASTAGQPQHF.

V gene TRBV9 combines with J gene TRBJ2-3; perhaps D is TRBD1 or TRBD2 (5 bases each). CDR3 length: 16 amino acids. The germline CDR1 and CDR2 sequences are SGDLS and YYNGEE. Trimming removed 0 bases at V and 3 bases at J, with 14 bases between. The CDR3 sequence is CASSVARGFGTDTQYF. CDR3 coding DNA: TGTGCCAGCAGCGTAGCGAGGGGTTTTGGAACAGATACGCAGTATTTT.

This chain links TRBV5-6 with TRBJ1-1, with 9 bases lining up with TRBD1. There are 15 residues in the CDR3. The junction had 4 bases not matched to a gene; V was cut back by 4 bases and J by 0 bases. Per the germline V gene, CDR1 is SGHDT and CDR2 is YYEEEE. DNA of the CDR3: TGTGCCAGCAGCATACAGGGGGCGTTGAACACTGAAGCTTTCTTT. It yields the protein CASSIQGALNTEAFF.

This chain joins TRBV6-6 and TRBJ2-7; D might be TRBD1 or TRBD2, each matching 5 bases. Trimming left V 5 bases short and J 2 bases short, with 13 bases between. From germline, CDR1 is MNHNY and CDR2 SVGAGI (reference sequence). There are 14 residues in the CDR3. This CDR3 is CASSVRDGPYEQYF. CDR3 bases: TGTGCCAGCAGTGTCCGGGACGGACCCTACGAGCAGTACTTC.

This sequence joins TRBV1 and TRBJ2-5; no DNA check was done on the table's D call, TRBD2. TRBV1 constitutes a pseudogene. The CDR3 runs to 17 residues. This chain's CDR3 is CTSSQVAWSGIKKTQYF. The CDR3 region has the DNA TGCACCAGCAGCCAAGTCGCATGGAGCGGGATTAAGAAGACCCAGTACTTC.

The chain combines TRBV19 with TRBJ1-1, with D perhaps matching TRBD1 (5 bases). The CDR3 contains 15 residues. Per the germline V gene, CDR1 is LNHDA and CDR2 is SQIVND (reference sequence). V was cut by 2 bases and J by 4 bases, with 14 bases left in between. CDR3 residues: CASSIFSRGGTEAFF. CDR3 DNA: TGTGCCAGTAGTATATTCTCTAGGGGTGGCACTGAAGCTTTCTTT.

The chain carries TRBV6-5 and TRBJ2-3; 8 bases align to TRBD1. V lost 2 bases to trimming and J lost 5 bases; unmatched junction nucleotides: 6. Germline CDR1 MNHEY, CDR2 SVGAGI. The CDR3 runs 15 residues. The CDR3: CASSYDWGTGDTQYF. The CDR3 DNA sequence: TGTGCCAGCAGTTACGATTGGGGGACAGGAGATACGCAGTATTTT.

This clone is a singleton in its sample. The genes are TRBV10-3 and TRBJ1-1; tentatively, D is TRBD1 (5 bases). CDR3 length: 13 residues. The V end was cut by 9 bases, the J end by 1 base, with 12 bases between. CDR1 is ENHRY and CDR2 is SYGVKD in the germline V gene. The DNA of the CDR3 is TGTGCCATGGGGGGAGGATCGAACACTGAAGCTTTCTTT. Protein sequence: CAMGGGSNTEAFF.

In regard to this clone: This specimen includes other DNA sequences encoding the same CDR3. J is TRBJ2-2 and V is TRBV5-1; D gene uncertain. The CDR3 contains 14 residues. CDR1 and CDR2 (germline): SGHRS, YFSETQ. V was clipped by 0 bases and J by 0 bases, with 3 bases between them. In DNA form, the CDR3 reads TGCGCCAGCAGCTTGGATCCGAACACCGGGGAGCTGTTTTTT. Residues: CASSLDPNTGELFF. The variable domain in full, with the rest retrieved from reference TRBV5-1 and TRBJ2-2, is KAGVTQTPRYLIKTRGQQVTLSCSPISGHRSVSWYQQTPGQGLQFLFEYFSETQRNKGNFPGRFSGRQFSNSRSEMNVSTLELGDSALYLCASSLDPNTGELFFGEGSRLTVL.

In DNA, the CDR3 is TGTGCCAGCACGGAAGAGCTGTTTTTT. Translation: CASTEELFF. This chain uses TRBV21-1 with TRBJ2-2. TRBV21-1 counts as a pseudogene. This CDR3 contains 9 residues.

V is TRBV4-3 and J is TRBJ2-3, with D uncertain. Trimming removed 1 base at V and 1 base at J, with 12 bases between. Germline CDR1 and CDR2: LGHNA and YSLEER. This CDR3 spans 16 amino acids. The CDR3 region is CASSQGSGAGTDTQYF. CDR3 sequence (DNA): TGCGCCAGCAGCCAAGGGTCAGGTGCCGGCACAGATACGCAGTATTTT.

The J gene is TRBJ2-1, the V gene TRBV7-2; D is tentatively TRBD1 or TRBD2 (5 bases each). Trimming shortened V by 6 bases and J by 6 bases, and 18 bases separated the two germline ends. CDR3 length equals 15 residues. Germline V gene data show CDR1 as SGHTA and CDR2 as FQGNSA. CDR3: CASSRTGTPANEQFF. CDR3 in DNA: TGTGCCAGCAGTCGCACCGGGACCCCGGCCAATGAGCAGTTCTTC.

V and J are TRBV28 and TRBJ2-1; no firm D call. Germline assignment: CDR1 MDHEN and CDR2 SYDVKM. V was shortened by 0 bases and J by 5 bases, with 14 bases between the two germline ends. This CDR3 region has 16 residues. The chain's CDR3 is CASSLWVPWGDNEQFF. DNA of the CDR3: TGTGCCAGCAGTTTATGGGTCCCGTGGGGTGACAATGAGCAGTTCTTC.

V usage is TRBV5-4 and J usage is TRBJ2-2; tentatively, D is TRBD1 or TRBD2 (5 bases each). The CDR3 length is 15 residues. V was pared by 2 bases and J by 2 bases, with 10 bases between. The germline V gene has CDR1 SGHNT and CDR2 YYREEE (reference sequence). Here the CDR3 DNA reads TGTGCCAGCAGCTTCGGGACCGATAACACCGGGGAGCTGTTTTTT. This encodes CASSFGTDNTGELFF.

The CDR3 nucleotides are TGTGCCATCAGCCTCCAGGGGTATGGCACTGAAGCTTTCTTT. Protein sequence: CAISLQGYGTEAFF. This chain joins TRBV10-3 and TRBJ1-1; tentatively, D is TRBD1 (6 bases). This CDR3 is built from 14 residues. The V and J ends lost 6 bases and 4 bases respectively, with 15 bases between them. The germline V gene encodes CDR1 ENHRY and CDR2 SYGVKD.

In this sample, this clone turned up once. The genes are TRBV6-5 and TRBJ2-5; D might be TRBD1 or TRBD2, each matching 5 bases. V lost 5 bases and J lost 0, with 13 bases in between. Per the germline V gene, CDR1 is MNHEY and CDR2 is SVGAGI. The CDR3 length is 15 residues. The CDR3 protein is CASSLGDQYQETQYF. CDR3 nucleotides: TGTGCCAGCAGTCTAGGGGACCAGTACCAAGAGACCCAGTACTTC.